The next 23 T cell receptor beta chains were all read from a single sample in a study of cytomegalovirus exposure and HLA in healthy donors. A multiplex PCR was run with 60 Vbeta primers and 13 Jbeta primers. The repertoire was sequenced with immunoSEQ multiplex PCR; TCRdb's copy has only in-frame clones and lacks some. Here the sample spans about 110,000 clones, 71% being singletons. The sample was PBMCs. These receptors came from a female donor in good health and CMV-seronegative.

V is TRBV15 and J is TRBJ2-3; 11 bases map to TRBD1. The CDR3 loop spans 16 amino acids. Germline V gene sequence: CDR1 LNHNV, CDR2 YYDKDF (reference sequence). With V trimmed by 5 bases and J by 5 bases, 9 bases remained unmatched. In nucleotides, the CDR3 is TGTGCCACCAGCGTAGCCGGGACAGGGGGGAGAGATACGCAGTATTTT. This translates into CATSVAGTGGRDTQYF. Supplemented by reference TRBV15 and TRBJ2-3, the full variable domain reads DAMVIQNPRYQVTQFGKPVTLSCSQTLNHNVMYWYQQKSSQAPKLLFHYYDKDFNNEADTPDNFQSRRPNTSFCFLDIRSPGLGDTAMYLCATSVAGTGGRDTQYFGPGTRLTVL.

The chain combines TRBV5-1 with TRBJ2-5; 14 bases fit TRBD2. CDR1 and CDR2 (germline): SGHRS, YFSETQ. Trimming took 3 bases from V and 3 from J; bases not matched to a gene: 1. The CDR3 extends over 15 amino acids. CDR3 DNA: TGCGCCAGCAGCTGGGGACTAGCGGGAGAAGAGACCCAGTACTTC. It is translated as CASSWGLAGEETQYF.

The genes are TRBV27 and TRBJ2-1, with D possibly being TRBD2 (5 bases). Germline-derived CDR1 and CDR2 are MNHEY and SMNVEV (reference sequence). This CDR3 has 15 amino acids. The V end lost 6 bases, the J end lost 0 bases, and 12 bases lay between the germline ends. CDR3 sequence (DNA): TGTGCCAGCAGGGTGGACTCGAGCTCCTACAATGAGCAGTTCTTC. Residues: CASRVDSSSYNEQFF.

This chain joins TRBV27 and TRBJ2-7; possibly TRBD1 for D (6 bases). Looked up from germline, CDR1 is MNHEY and CDR2 is SMNVEV (reference sequence). Trimming pared 2 bases from V and 5 bases from J, leaving 10 bases between. This CDR3 is 13 amino acids long. The CDR3 loop reads CASSLIQGHEQYF. The CDR3 DNA reads as TGTGCCAGCAGTTTAATACAGGGCCACGAGCAGTACTTC.

The sample holds a few counts of this clone. The chain links TRBV4-1 to TRBJ2-5; D not certain. This CDR3 contains 12 residues. V was shortened by 0 bases and J by 7 bases, with 6 bases between the two germline ends. Germline V CDR1 and CDR2: MGHRA, YSYEKL. CDR3 in DNA: TGCGCCAGCAGCCAAGATCGAGTGACCCAGTACTTC. Amino acids: CASSQDRVTQYF.

The chain is built from TRBV7-8 and TRBJ1-5, with D possibly being TRBD1 (5 bases). The germline V gene encodes CDR1 SGHVS and CDR2 FQNEAQ. V was shortened by 1 base and J by 5 bases, with 12 bases between the two germline ends. The CDR3 is 15 amino acids. CDR3 in amino acids: CASSLDGGTDQPQHF. DNA for the CDR3: TGTGCCAGCAGCTTAGACGGGGGGACGGATCAGCCCCAGCATTTT.

The V and J genes are TRBV7-9 and TRBJ2-5; D may be TRBD1 (6 bases). The V end was cut by 5 bases, the J end by 5 bases, with 12 bases between. CDR1 and CDR2 from the germline V gene are SEHNR and FQNEAQ (reference sequence). The CDR3 sequence is 13 residues long. The CDR3 region is CASSGQGWETQYF. The CDR3 DNA sequence: TGTGCCAGCAGCGGGCAGGGGTGGGAGACCCAGTACTTC.

The CDR3 sequence: CSVVGNRVQSGITGNEQFF. In DNA form, the CDR3 reads TGCAGCGTTGTGGGAAACAGGGTTCAGTCGGGCATTACAGGCAATGAGCAGTTCTTC. V usage is TRBV29-1 and J usage is TRBJ2-1, with D possibly TRBD1 on 6 matching bases. The V end lost 4 bases, the J end lost 6 bases, and 31 bases lay between the germline ends. Germline CDR1 SQVTM, CDR2 ANQGSEA. The CDR3 consists of 19 residues.

The rearrangement joins TRBV28 to TRBJ2-5, with D hard to call. V was cut by 1 base and J by 9 bases, with 15 bases left in between. Germline values: CDR1 MDHEN, CDR2 SYDVKM. This CDR3 contains 14 residues. The CDR3 DNA follows: TGTGCCAGCAGTTTATCCCAGTTAAATCGGGCCCAGTACTTC. It translates to CASSLSQLNRAQYF.

This clone was recorded a few times. V and J are TRBV11-2 and TRBJ2-3; 12 positions agree with TRBD1. This CDR3 comprises 16 residues. Unmatched junction bases numbered 8, after V lost 5 bases and J lost 5 bases. Germline V lookup: CDR1 SGHAT, CDR2 FQNNGV. The CDR3 DNA reads TGTGCCAGCAGCCCACTCCGGGACAGGGGGCGAGATACGCAGTATTTT. Its translation: CASSPLRDRGRDTQYF.

This clone has a single count. The CDR3 DNA follows: TGTGCCAGCAGCTTCAGGCTACGAGGGACTAGCGGGAGGAACAATGAGCAGTTCTTC. This encodes CASSFRLRGTSGRNNEQFF. This rearrangement joins TRBV7-8 to TRBJ2-1; 15 nucleotides align to TRBD2. The CDR3 sequence is 19 residues long. Germline values: CDR1 SGHVS, CDR2 FQNEAQ. V was clipped by 3 bases and J by 5 bases; unmatched bases: 11.

The V and J genes are TRBV4-1 and TRBJ2-7; 8 bases agree with TRBD2. Trimming cost V 0 bases and J 4 bases; bases outside gene matches: 14. Germline V gene data show CDR1 as MGHRA and CDR2 as YSYEKL. The CDR3 is made up of 18 amino acids. CDR3 sequence: CASSQDEGFRRGDYEQYF. In DNA form, the CDR3 reads TGCGCCAGCAGCCAAGACGAGGGTTTTAGGCGGGGGGATTACGAGCAGTACTTC.

The genes are TRBV9 and TRBJ2-1, with a tentative D call TRBD2 (5 bases). The length of the CDR3 is 16 residues. V was cut by 2 bases and J by 0 bases, with 12 bases left in between. Germline values: CDR1 SGDLS, CDR2 YYNGEE. DNA for the CDR3: TGTGCCAGCAGCGTTATAGCGAGAAGCTCCTACAATGAGCAGTTCTTC. Protein: CASSVIARSSYNEQFF.

The chain has TRBV27 and TRBJ1-2; 12 bases agree with TRBD1. CDR3 length: 16 amino acids. With 0 bases clipped from V and 4 bases from J, the junction kept 3 bases outside the gene matches. CDR1 and CDR2 (germline): MNHEY, SMNVEV (reference sequence). The CDR3 protein is CASSLSGQGAAYGYTF. The CDR3, as DNA: TGTGCCAGCAGTTTATCGGGACAGGGGGCTGCCTATGGCTACACCTTC.

The V call is TRBV14, the J call TRBJ1-5; D gene unclear. There are 12 residues in the CDR3. Trimming stripped 4 bases from V and 9 bases from J, with 10 bases between. In germline, CDR1 is SGHDN, CDR2 FVKESK. The DNA for the CDR3 is TGTGCCAGCAGCCTAGGCCAGGCGCCCCAGCATTTT. Its translation is CASSLGQAPQHF.

This chain connects TRBV4-1 to TRBJ1-4; maybe TRBD1 (6 bases). This CDR3 contains 14 residues. V was trimmed by 0 bases and J by 5 bases, leaving 7 bases between them. Germline V CDR1 and CDR2: MGHRA, YSYEKL. The CDR3 loop reads CASSQETGNEKLFF. For the CDR3, the DNA is TGCGCCAGCAGCCAAGAAACAGGGAATGAAAAACTGTTTTTT.

This sequence joins TRBV7-7 and TRBJ1-1, with D possibly being TRBD1 (6 bases). Trimming shortened V by 11 bases and J by 0 bases, and 16 bases separated the two germline ends. In germline, CDR1 is SSHAT, CDR2 FNYEAQ (reference sequence). CDR3 length: 14 residues. The CDR3 sequence: CAGASSGVNTEAFF. The CDR3, as DNA: TGTGCCGGAGCCTCCTCAGGGGTGAACACTGAAGCTTTCTTT. Full variable domain (remainder filled in from reference TRBV7-7 and TRBJ1-1): GAGVSQSPRYKVTKRGQDVTLRCDPISSHATLYWYQQALGQGPEFLTYFNYEAQPDKSGLPSDRFSAERPEGSISTLTIQRTEQRDSAMYRCAGASSGVNTEAFFGQGTRLTVV.

V is TRBV5-5 and J is TRBJ1-3; 7 bases fit TRBD1. CDR1 is SGHKS and CDR2 is YYEKEE in the germline V gene (reference sequence). CDR3 size: 18 residues. Trimming cost V 5 bases and J 3 bases; bases outside gene matches: 17. CDR3 protein: CASRKRGLQGDSGNTIYF. The CDR3 DNA is TGTGCCAGCAGAAAAAGGGGCCTTCAGGGGGACAGTGGAAACACCATATATTTT.

V is TRBV4-1 and J is TRBJ2-7, with 7 bases lining up with TRBD2. Germline V gene data show CDR1 as MGHRA and CDR2 as YSYEKL. V lost 1 base, J lost 0 bases, and 12 bases stayed unmatched. The length of the CDR3 is 18 residues. The CDR3: CASSQVIPSRDYSYEQYF. In DNA form, the CDR3 reads TGCGCCAGCAGCCAAGTAATTCCATCCCGGGACTACTCCTACGAGCAGTACTTC.

Worth noting for this clone: One end of the junction fails to match germline, which may point to a read error. V is TRBV15 and J is TRBJ1-1; D might be TRBD1 (6 bases). Germline V gene sequence: CDR1 LNHNV, CDR2 YYDKDF (reference sequence). The CDR3 sequence is 14 residues long. CDR3 DNA sequence: TGTGCCACCAGCAGAGAATTAAGGGACACAGAAGCTTTCTTT. This encodes CATSRELRDTEAFF.

The chain combines TRBV5-1 with TRBJ1-2; D gene uncertain. V was cut by 1 base and J by 2 bases, with 9 bases left in between. This CDR3 has 14 residues. The V gene's germline CDR1 is SGHRS and CDR2 YFSETQ. CDR3 residues: CASSLSGPNYGYTF. The CDR3 bases are TGCGCCAGCAGCTTGTCTGGGCCCAACTATGGCTACACCTTC. Looking up the rest from reference TRBV5-1 and TRBJ1-2 gives the full variable domain: KAGVTQTPRYLIKTRGQQVTLSCSPISGHRSVSWYQQTPGQGLQFLFEYFSETQRNKGNFPGRFSGRQFSNSRSEMNVSTLELGDSALYLCASSLSGPNYGYTFGSGTRLTVV.

The V call is TRBV7-2, the J call TRBJ2-1; 7 nucleotides match TRBD1. J lost 8 bases, V lost 5 bases, and 12 bases had no gene match. The CDR3 has 15 residues. Germline CDR1 is SGHTA and CDR2 is FQGNSA. The CDR3 loop reads CASSPGRGRWDEQFF. The CDR3 DNA is TGTGCCAGCAGCCCCGGAAGGGGGCGATGGGATGAGCAGTTCTTC.

The chain uses TRBV10-3 and TRBJ2-2; the match to TRBD2 covers 7 bases. With 10 bases clipped from V and 0 bases from J, the junction kept 8 bases outside the gene matches. In germline, CDR1 is ENHRY, CDR2 SYGVKD. CDR3 size: 15 residues. CDR3 sequence reads: CATTGGSSNTGELFF. CDR3 nucleotide sequence: TGTGCCACTACAGGCGGGAGTTCGAACACCGGGGAGCTGTTTTTT.